Listed below are T cell receptor beta chains from one sample, sequenced in a study of cytomegalovirus exposure and HLA in healthy donors. Produced via immunoSEQ multiplex PCR; TCRdb's table is partial and in-frame only. This sample has approximately 150,000 clones, with approximately 80% found just once. Material for sequencing was PBMCs. These receptor sequences come from a woman aged 35 to 49 in good health and CMV-seronegative. Both conserved end residues are part of each CDR3. A D gene is named only where the DNA matches it firmly. A clone size is listed for some rows: how often the clone was seen (once, few, many), or a class if it is expanded.

V gene	J gene	D gene	clone size	CDR3 DNA	CDR3 protein
TRBV14	TRBJ1-2	TRBD1	NA	TGTGCCAGCAGCGTACAGGGGTCTTCGGTCTATGGCTACACCTTC	CASSVQGSSVYGYTF
TRBV28	TRBJ1-2	TRBD1	NA	TGTGCCAGCAGTCCAGGGGGGTCTTATGGCTACACCTTC	CASSPGGSYGYTF
TRBV29-1	TRBJ1-2	TRBD1	once	TGCAGCGTGCCGGGACAGGGGGTCAATGGCTACACCTTC	CSVPGQGVNGYTF
TRBV6-5	TRBJ1-2	NA	NA	TGTGCCAGCAGTTACCAGTCGAGGGTTCACAACTATGGCTACACCTTC	CASSYQSRVHNYGYTF
TRBV5-4	TRBJ2-7	NA	NA	TGTGCCAGCAGCTTGGTGAGCGGATCCATCTACGAGCAGTACTTC	CASSLVSGSIYEQYF
TRBV27	TRBJ1-1	NA	few	TGTGCCAGCAGTTTACGGTCGGGAAACACCTTGAACACTGAAGCTTTCTTT	CASSLRSGNTLNTEAFF
TRBV27	TRBJ1-1	TRBD1	once	TGTGCCAGCAGTTTAAGGGGGCCGAACACTGAAGCTTTCTTT	CASSLRGPNTEAFF
TRBV5-6	TRBJ2-5	TRBD2	NA	TGTGCCAGCAGCCCGGAAACTAGCGGGGTAGAGACCCAGTACTTC	CASSPETSGVETQYF
TRBV30	TRBJ1-1	NA	NA	TGTGCCTGGAGTGGTGGGCAGGGTAAGGCGCTGAACACTGAAGCTTTCTTT	CAWSGGQGKALNTEAFF
TRBV6-5	TRBJ1-3	NA	NA	TGTGCCAGCAGTTTCTTGACAGGAGGAAACACCATATATTTT	CASSFLTGGNTIYF
TRBV7-9	TRBJ1-2	NA	NA	TGTGCCAGCAGCTTAGGGGACATGAACTATGGCTACACCTTC	CASSLGDMNYGYTF
TRBV7-9	TRBJ1-1	NA	once	TGTGCCAGCACTCAGGGAGGTGGGGACACTGAAGCTTTCTTT	CASTQGGGDTEAFF
TRBV7-8	TRBJ1-4	NA	NA	TGTGCCAGCAGCTTATCTATAATTGGTGAAAAACTGTTTTTT	CASSLSIIGEKLFF
TRBV5-1	TRBJ1-4	NA	NA	TGCGCCAGCAGCTTCGGATCATCAAGGGAGGTGCGAAAACTGTTTTTT	CASSFGSSREVRKLFF
TRBV19	TRBJ1-5	NA	once	TGTGCCAGTAGTACTTCCAGACGGGGGAACAATCAGCCCCAGCATTTT	CASSTSRRGNNQPQHF
TRBV11-2	TRBJ1-3	TRBD1	NA	TGTGCCAGCAGCTTCACAGGGGGCGGTAGGAACACCATATATTTT	CASSFTGGGRNTIYF
TRBV9	TRBJ2-2	NA	NA	TGTGCCAGCAGCGTAGAGGGGTACACCGGGGAGCTGTTTTTT	CASSVEGYTGELFF
TRBV5-1	TRBJ1-1	NA	NA	TGCGCCAGCAGCTTGGGCGCGGGTGCGAACACTGAAGCTTTCTTT	CASSLGAGANTEAFF
TRBV5-1	TRBJ2-2	TRBD2	NA	TGCGCCAGCAGCTTCAAGTCTTTTCGACTAGCGGGGGTTCCGAACACCGGGGAGCTGTTTTTT	CASSFKSFRLAGVPNTGELFF
TRBV5-1	TRBJ1-4	NA	once	TGCGCCAGCAGCCCCGGGCTGGACTTTAATGAAAAACTGTTTTTT	CASSPGLDFNEKLFF
TRBV5-6	TRBJ1-1	NA	NA	TGTGCCAGCAGGGTGTCGGGGGGGAACACTGAAGCTTTCTTT	CASRVSGGNTEAFF
TRBV7-9	TRBJ1-4	NA	NA	TGTGCCAGCAGCAACAGGGTTTTAAATGAAAAACTGTTTTTT	CASSNRVLNEKLFF
TRBV5-6	TRBJ2-1	NA	NA	TGTGCCAGCAGCTTCTCCAGCGGTGAGCAGTTCTTC	CASSFSSGEQFF
TRBV7-9	TRBJ2-5	TRBD2	NA	TGTGCCAGCACCTACGCGGGGGAGCAGTACTTC	CASTYAGEQYF
TRBV10-3	TRBJ2-7	TRBD2	NA	TGTGCCATCAGTGAGGGCCTAGCGGGAGGAAGGAACGAGCAGTACTTC	CAISEGLAGGRNEQYF
TRBV7-9	TRBJ2-7	TRBD2	NA	TGTGCCAGCAACCCGATAGCGGGAGAGAGGGACGAGCAGTACTTC	CASNPIAGERDEQYF
TRBV5-1	TRBJ1-1	NA	NA	TGCGCCAGCACCGCCTGGATGGGCAACACTGAAACTTTCTTT	CASTAWMGNTETFF
TRBV12-2	TRBJ2-7	NA	NA	TGTGCAAGTCGCTCGAAGGGAGACAGGGTGGGGTACGAGCAGTACTTC	CASRSKGDRVGYEQYF
TRBV11-3	TRBJ2-1	NA	NA	TGTGCCAGCAGCTTAGGATACACTGAGCAGTTCTTC	CASSLGYTEQFF
TRBV5-1	TRBJ1-1	NA	few	TGCGCCAGCAGCTCTTCGAGCCGTGGTGAAGCTTTCTTT	CASSSSSRGEAFF
TRBV10-3	TRBJ1-1	TRBD1	NA	TGTGCCATCAGTGGACTTAGACAGGGTGATCGGAGACAGGTGAACACTGAAGCTTTCTTT	CAISGLRQGDRRQVNTEAFF